This section outlines one TCR beta chain sequence together with its context. Its cognate antigen is unknown. The data were obtained in a study of OX40 agonist ivuxolimab in advanced cancers. Overall study context: Subjects had a mean age of about 65 years, with a range of 23 to 79; less than 90% were male. Participants could have had prior anti-PD-1, anti-PD-L1 or anti-CTLA-4 therapy, and approximately 37% had some.

TCRdb's table, derived via immunoSEQ multiplex PCR, lists solely in-frame clones and lacks some. The table includes 40,000 to 60,000 clones, roughly 86% detected once. Notes on the study in general: Clonal expansion from baseline to week 6 occurred in both CD4+ and CD8+ T cells.

The CDR3 contains 16 residues. Trimming stripped 3 bases from V and 0 bases from J, with 17 bases between. CDR1 is GTSNPN and CDR2 is SVGIG in the germline V gene (reference sequence). The TCR sequence derives from an adult with an advanced solid tumor such as melanoma, head and neck, liver or kidney cancer. The source was CD4+ or CD8+ T cells sorted from blood, collected in a trial of the OX40 agonist ivuxolimab. The rearrangement links TRBV30 to TRBJ1-1; D gene unclear. This CDR3 reads CAWSPPYPGVNTEAFF. CDR3 coding DNA: TGTGCCTGGAGCCCACCGTATCCGGGCGTGAACACTGAAGCTTTCTTT.